Here is one T cell receptor beta chain with its context. These data originate in a study of T cell clusters in autoimmune cytopenias. Looking at the study overall: Controls with untreated chronic lymphocytic leukemia and no autoimmune cytopenia averaged around 67 years, median about 57 years.

Multiplex touch-down PCR amplified TRB using TRB-A and TRB-B pools in one tube. TCRdb processed the multiplex PCR reads again and assigns one entry to each CDR3 protein, with no DNA. The clone table shows around 5,000 distinct CDR3 sequences, with the ten largest holding approximately 55%. Each sample's input was about 270 ng genomic DNA, 40,000 or so genome equivalents. The CDR3 sequence is 14 residues long. The germline CDR1 and CDR2 sequences are MNHEY and SVGAGI. The sample was also reused in another study, on T cell repertoires in aging, cancer and after chemotherapy.

J is TRBJ1-1 and V is TRBV6-5; TCRdb designates TRBD1, a call that cannot be tested without DNA. The specimen was peripheral blood. This sequence originates from a human donor with chronic lymphocytic leukemia. The donor label of this sample is uncertain. The CDR3 sequence: CASSHDRGFTEAFF.